The clone carrying this T cell receptor beta chain was detected only a few times. The CDR3 spans 14 residues. V was pared by 0 bases and J by 7 bases, with 12 bases between. CDR1 LGHDT and CDR2 YNNKEL come from the germline V gene (reference sequence). This entry belongs to a study of patients and donors after allogeneic stem cell transplantation. TCRdb independently ran MiXCR on the RT-PCR reads; one entry per CDR3 protein. Found here are 25,000 or so distinct CDR3 sequences, 8.1% of them singletons; the top ten hold around 50%. Sequencing input: blood, either unsorted or a sorted T cell fraction (not recorded which). The chain carries TRBV3-1 and TRBJ1-1; tentatively, D is TRBD1 (5 bases). The clonotype comes from a human donor who was either an allogeneic HSCT recipient or a stem cell or donor lymphocyte infusion donor (not recorded which). It is not recorded whose cells these are; they may come from a transplant donor. In nucleotides, the CDR3 is TGTGCCAGCAGCCAAGATCTGCAGGGTAGTGAAGCTTTCTTT. Translated: CASSQDLQGSEAFF.